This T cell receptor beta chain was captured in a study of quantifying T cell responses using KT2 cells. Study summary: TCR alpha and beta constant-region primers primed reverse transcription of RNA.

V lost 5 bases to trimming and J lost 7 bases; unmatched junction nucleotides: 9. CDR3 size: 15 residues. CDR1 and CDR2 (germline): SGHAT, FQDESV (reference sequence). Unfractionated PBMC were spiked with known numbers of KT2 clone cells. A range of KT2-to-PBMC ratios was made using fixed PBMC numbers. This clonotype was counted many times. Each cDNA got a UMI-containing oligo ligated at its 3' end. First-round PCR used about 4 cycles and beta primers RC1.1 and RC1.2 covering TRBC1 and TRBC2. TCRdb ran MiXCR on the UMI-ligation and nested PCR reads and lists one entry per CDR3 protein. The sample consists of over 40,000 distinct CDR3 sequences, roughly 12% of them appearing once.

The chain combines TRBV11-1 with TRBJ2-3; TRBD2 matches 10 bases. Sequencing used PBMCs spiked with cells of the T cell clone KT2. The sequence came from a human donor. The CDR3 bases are TGTGCCAGCAGCGTTCAAGCGGGAGGGAGACATACGCAGTATTTT. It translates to CASSVQAGGRHTQYF.